Presented here are 13 T cell receptor beta chains from one specimen sequenced in a study of OX40 agonist ivuxolimab in advanced cancers. Clones were sequenced by immunoSEQ multiplex PCR, and TCRdb holds only the in-frame ones, with some missing. The data contain more than 20,000 clones, approximately 79% of them singletons. The material sequenced was CD4+ or CD8+ T cells sorted from blood, taken in a trial of the OX40 agonist ivuxolimab. The receptors stem from an adult with an advanced solid tumor such as melanoma, head and neck, liver or kidney cancer.

The V and J genes are TRBV7-9 and TRBJ2-6; 7 bases are a match to TRBD1. Germline V gene data show CDR1 as SEHNR and CDR2 as FQNEAQ (reference sequence). With 3 bases clipped from V and 0 bases from J, the junction kept 5 bases outside the gene matches. The CDR3 has 17 amino acids. The CDR3 spells CASSFQGVSSGANVLTF. The DNA for the CDR3 is TGTGCCAGCAGCTTTCAGGGGGTGAGCTCTGGGGCCAACGTCCTGACTTTC.

The chain has TRBV19 and TRBJ1-1; tentatively, D is TRBD1 (5 bases). In germline, CDR1 is LNHDA, CDR2 SQIVND (reference sequence). Trimming removed 6 bases at V and 2 bases at J, with 13 bases between. The CDR3 has 14 amino acids. The chain's CDR3 is CASRRRDPNTEAFF. The CDR3 DNA sequence: TGTGCCAGTAGGAGAAGGGACCCCAACACTGAAGCTTTCTTT.

A few counts support this clone. The rearrangement links TRBV11-2 to TRBJ1-1, with D possibly matching TRBD1 (5 bases). The germline gives CDR1 SGHAT, CDR2 FQNNGV. V gave up 3 bases and J gave up 7 bases, with 21 bases separating them. The CDR3 runs 16 residues. This CDR3 is CASSFGLYRGEDEAFF. In DNA form, the CDR3 reads TGTGCCAGCAGCTTCGGTTTATATCGGGGCGAGGATGAAGCTTTCTTT.

This clone has just one count. The chain uses TRBV9 and TRBJ2-5; D perhaps matches TRBD2 (6 bases). The CDR3 is 14 amino acids. V was cut by 8 bases and J by 4 bases, with 18 bases left in between. Germline CDR1 SGDLS, CDR2 YYNGEE. As DNA, the CDR3 is TGTGCCAGTACCGGAGGGGCAGCGGGAGAGACCCAGTACTTC. Translating it yields CASTGGAAGETQYF.

The V gene is TRBV4-1, the J gene TRBJ2-2; possibly TRBD2 for D (6 bases). The CDR3 contains 17 residues. Per the germline V gene, CDR1 is MGHRA and CDR2 is YSYEKL. Deletions cut 3 bases from V and 7 bases from J, with 21 bases between. CDR3 bases: TGCGCCAGCAGCCAGGATAGCGGTGGGGGACTGTTCGGGGAGCTGTTTTTT. This codes for CASSQDSGGGLFGELFF.

The rearrangement links TRBV27 to TRBJ2-7; 8 bases fit TRBD1. CDR1 is MNHEY and CDR2 is SMNVEV in the germline V gene (reference sequence). The V and J ends lost 4 bases and 3 bases, in that order; junction bases with no gene match: 2. This CDR3 spans 13 amino acids. CDR3 protein: CASSSGQVYEQYF. The CDR3 coding sequence is TGTGCCAGCAGTTCGGGACAGGTCTACGAGCAGTACTTC.

The CDR3 here is CASSLGWNEQFF. The CDR3 region has the DNA TGTGCCAGCAGCTTAGGGTGGAATGAGCAGTTCTTC. This rearrangement joins TRBV13 to TRBJ2-1; D unclear. The germline V and J ends were trimmed by 0 bases and 7 bases, with 4 bases remaining between them. CDR1 and CDR2 from the germline V gene are PRHDT and FYEKMQ (reference sequence). The length of the CDR3 is 12 residues.

This clone appeared once. The chain uses TRBV7-9 and TRBJ2-7; 7 bases align to TRBD1. Looked up from germline, CDR1 is SEHNR and CDR2 is FQNEAQ (reference sequence). With V trimmed by 1 base and J by 7 bases, 7 bases remained unmatched. This CDR3 spans 14 amino acids. The CDR3 is CASSLDPGQNEQYF. The DNA of the CDR3 is TGTGCCAGCAGCTTAGACCCGGGACAGAATGAGCAGTACTTC.

The chain is built from TRBV28 and TRBJ1-5; the D gene is possibly TRBD1 (6 bases). CDR1 and CDR2 from the germline V gene are MDHEN and SYDVKM. The V end was cut by 2 bases, the J end by 4 bases, with 9 bases between. The CDR3 runs to 14 residues. CDR3 coding DNA: TGTGCCAGCAGTTTAGACAGGAAAAATCAGCCCCAGCATTTT. This gives the protein CASSLDRKNQPQHF.

The J gene is TRBJ2-3, the V gene TRBV28; D possibly matches TRBD1 or TRBD2 (6 bases each). Between the trimmed V and J ends, which lost 6 bases and 3 bases, there was a span of 19 bases. The CDR3 loop spans 16 amino acids. Looked up from germline, CDR1 is MDHEN and CDR2 is SYDVKM. CDR3 in DNA: TGTGCCAGCAGCTACGGGGGCCTCCGGTTGACAGATACGCAGTATTTT. Encoded protein: CASSYGGLRLTDTQYF.

V is TRBV28 and J is TRBJ2-7, with 11 bases identical to TRBD1. CDR3 size: 15 residues. V was clipped by 4 bases and J by 2 bases; unmatched bases: 4. CDR1 and CDR2 (germline): MDHEN, SYDVKM. The CDR3 is CASSSGQGVTYEQYF. CDR3 nucleotides: TGTGCCAGCAGTTCGGGACAGGGGGTAACCTACGAGCAGTACTTC.

The chain combines TRBV5-4 with TRBJ2-2; D is perhaps TRBD1 (5 bases). The CDR3 extends over 15 amino acids. V was cut by 0 bases and J by 3 bases, with 9 bases left in between. The germline V gene has CDR1 SGHNT and CDR2 YYREEE (reference sequence). The CDR3 region has the DNA TGTGCCAGCAGCTTGGTTCAGGGTGACACCGGGGAGCTGTTTTTT. Protein product: CASSLVQGDTGELFF.

CDR3 DNA sequence: TGTGCCAGCAGTCCAAGCGGGGGGGCCGGAGAGTTCTTC. Its translation is CASSPSGGAGEFF. V and J are TRBV6-5 and TRBJ2-1, with 10 positions matching TRBD2. The CDR3 spans 13 residues. V lost 5 bases to trimming and J lost 14 bases; unmatched junction nucleotides: 9. Germline values: CDR1 MNHEY, CDR2 SVGAGI.